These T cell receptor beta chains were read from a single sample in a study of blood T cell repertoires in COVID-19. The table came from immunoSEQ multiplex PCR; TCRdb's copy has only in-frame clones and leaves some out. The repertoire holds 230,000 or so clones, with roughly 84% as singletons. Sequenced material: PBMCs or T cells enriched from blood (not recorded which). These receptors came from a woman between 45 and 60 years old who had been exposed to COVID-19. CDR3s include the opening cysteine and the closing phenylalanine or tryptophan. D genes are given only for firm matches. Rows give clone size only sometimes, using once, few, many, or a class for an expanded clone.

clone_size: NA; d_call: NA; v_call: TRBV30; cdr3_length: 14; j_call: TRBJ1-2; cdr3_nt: TGTGCCTGGAGCCAACTTGGGGCAGGCTATGGCTACACCTTC; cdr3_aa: CAWSQLGAGYGYTF
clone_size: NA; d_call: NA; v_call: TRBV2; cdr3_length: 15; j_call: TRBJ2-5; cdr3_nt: TGTGCCAGCAGTGAGGGGGGACTTAGATCGGAGACCCAGTACTTC; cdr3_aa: CASSEGGLRSETQYF
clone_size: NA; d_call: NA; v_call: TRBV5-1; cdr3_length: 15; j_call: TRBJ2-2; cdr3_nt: TGCGCCAGCAGCTTGTACAGGGAAAACACCGGGGAGCTGTTTTTT; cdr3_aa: CASSLYRENTGELFF
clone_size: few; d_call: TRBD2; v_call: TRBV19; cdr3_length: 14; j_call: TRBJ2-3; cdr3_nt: TGTGCCAGTAGTACGGGACTAGACCCAGATACGCAGTATTTT; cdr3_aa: CASSTGLDPDTQYF
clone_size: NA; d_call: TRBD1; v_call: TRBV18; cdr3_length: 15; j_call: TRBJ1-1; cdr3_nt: TGTGCCAGCTCACCGGGGACAGGGGGCTCTACTGAAGCTTTCTTT; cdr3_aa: CASSPGTGGSTEAFF
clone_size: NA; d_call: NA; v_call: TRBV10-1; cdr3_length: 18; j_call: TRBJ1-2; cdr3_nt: TGCGCCAGCAGTGAAAACCCTTCACCAAAACAGGGTCTCTATGGCTACACCTTC; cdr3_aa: CASSENPSPKQGLYGYTF
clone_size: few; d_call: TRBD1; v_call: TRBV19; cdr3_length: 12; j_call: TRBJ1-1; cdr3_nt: TGTGCCAGTAGTGCCCGACAGGGAACAGCTTTCTTT; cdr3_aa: CASSARQGTAFF
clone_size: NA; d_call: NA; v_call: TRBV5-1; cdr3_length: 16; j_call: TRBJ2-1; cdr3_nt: TGCGCCAGCAGCTTCATCAGGGGAGGGGATGACAATGAGCAGTTCTTC; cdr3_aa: CASSFIRGGDDNEQFF
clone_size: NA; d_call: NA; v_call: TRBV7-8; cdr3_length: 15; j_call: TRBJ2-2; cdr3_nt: TGTGCCAGCAGCTTAGCGGGGGGTCCGGGCGGGGAGCTGTTTTTT; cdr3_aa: CASSLAGGPGGELFF
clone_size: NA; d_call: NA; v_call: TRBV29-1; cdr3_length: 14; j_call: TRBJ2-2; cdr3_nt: TGCAGCGTTCACTGGGCCATTGGCACCGGGGAGCTGTTTTTT; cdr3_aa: CSVHWAIGTGELFF
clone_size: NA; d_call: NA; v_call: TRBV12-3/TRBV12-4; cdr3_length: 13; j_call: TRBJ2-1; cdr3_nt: TGTGCCAGCAGTTTATGGGGGCAGAATGAGCAGTTCTTC; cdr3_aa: CASSLWGQNEQFF
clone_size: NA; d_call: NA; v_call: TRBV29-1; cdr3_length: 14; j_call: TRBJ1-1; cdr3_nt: TGCAGCGTTGAAGACAGGGGAAGTACCACTGAAGCTTTCTTT; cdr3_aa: CSVEDRGSTTEAFF
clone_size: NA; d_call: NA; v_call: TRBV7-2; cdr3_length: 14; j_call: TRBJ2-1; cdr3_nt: TGTGCCAGCAGCTCACACAATTCGTACAATGAGCAGTTCTTC; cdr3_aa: CASSSHNSYNEQFF
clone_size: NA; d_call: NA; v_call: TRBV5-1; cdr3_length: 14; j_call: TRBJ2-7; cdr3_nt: TGCGCCAGCAGCCTGCAGGGAAGTTCGTACGAGCAGTACTTC; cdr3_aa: CASSLQGSSYEQYF
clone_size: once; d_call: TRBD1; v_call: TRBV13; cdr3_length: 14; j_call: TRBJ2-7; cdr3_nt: TGTGCCAGCAGCTCACAGGGGTCGAAACGCGAGCAGTACTTC; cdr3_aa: CASSSQGSKREQYF
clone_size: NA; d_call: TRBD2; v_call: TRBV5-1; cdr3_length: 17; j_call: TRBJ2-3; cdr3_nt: TGCGCCAGCAGCAGGGGGAATAGCGGGGTGCTCACAGATACGCAGTATTTT; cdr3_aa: CASSRGNSGVLTDTQYF
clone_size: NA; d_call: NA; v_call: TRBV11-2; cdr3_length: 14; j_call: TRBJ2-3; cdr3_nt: TGTGCCAGCAGCTTAGTAGCAACCACAGATACGCAGTATTTT; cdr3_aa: CASSLVATTDTQYF